Listed below are T cell receptor beta chains from one sample, sequenced in a study of blood T cell repertoires in COVID-19. TCRdb's copy holds only in-frame clones and misses some; the assay was immunoSEQ multiplex PCR. The data show 130,000 to 150,000 clones, about 79% seen once. Specimen: peripheral blood. The receptors stem from a woman in her forties or fifties in a cohort sampled during active or convalescent COVID-19. CDR3s include the opening cysteine and the closing phenylalanine or tryptophan. The order of the fields is V gene, clone size, D gene, J gene, CDR3 DNA, CDR3 protein. A D gene is named only where the DNA matches it firmly. Some rows mark clone size as missing; the rest say once, few, many or name a class of expanded clone.

TRBV12-3/TRBV12-4	.	TRBD1	TRBJ1-1	TGTGCCAGCGGCAACAGGGGAACGACTGAAGCTTTCTTT	CASGNRGTTEAFF
TRBV6-5	few	.	TRBJ1-2	TGTGCCAGCAGGGGCCCAGATAGAGTTAACTATGGCTACACCTTC	CASRGPDRVNYGYTF
TRBV29-1	.	TRBD2	TRBJ2-5	TGCAGCGCAACGGGGACTAGCGGTGAAGAGACCCAGTACTTC	CSATGTSGEETQYF
TRBV10-2	.	.	TRBJ1-5	TGCGCCAGCCCGGAGCGTGGGTACAATCAGCCCCAGCATTTT	CASPERGYNQPQHF
TRBV7-9	.	.	TRBJ1-3	TGTGCCAGCAGCTTAGGGCTCCGAAGCTCTGGAAACACCATATATTTT	CASSLGLRSSGNTIYF
TRBV5-1	once	TRBD1	TRBJ1-2	TGCGCCAGCAGCTTAGGGACAGGGGATGGCTACACCTTC	CASSLGTGDGYTF
TRBV18	.	TRBD1	TRBJ1-1	TGTGCCAGCTCACCCGAGGGGACAGGGGGTCGAGGAGCTTTCTTT	CASSPEGTGGRGAFF
TRBV10-2	once	.	TRBJ1-3	TGCGCCAGCAGTGAGCAAGGGGCTGGAAACACCATATATTTT	CASSEQGAGNTIYF
TRBV27	many	TRBD2	TRBJ2-1	TGTGCCAGCAGTGGGGGACTAGCGGGCTACAATGAGCAGTTCTTC	CASSGGLAGYNEQFF
TRBV6-2/TRBV6-3	.	TRBD2	TRBJ2-2	TGTGCCAGCAGTTACGTGCGGGGGGGCGGCGGGGAGCTGTTTTTT	CASSYVRGGGGELFF
TRBV7-9	.	.	TRBJ1-2	TGTGCCAGGTTTCGGTCCAGGGCCAGGGACTATGGCTACACCTTC	CARFRSRARDYGYTF
TRBV5-6	many	.	TRBJ2-5	TGTGCCAGCAGCTCCTGGGGAGCGGGACACCTGGGGGAGACCCAGTACTTC	CASSSWGAGHLGETQYF
TRBV7-2	.	TRBD2	TRBJ2-5	TGTGCCAGCAGCTTAGGCGGGGGGCAAGAGACCCAGTACTTC	CASSLGGGQETQYF
TRBV11-2	.	.	TRBJ1-6	TGTGCCAGCAGCTTATGGCAAAGAAAAAATTCACCCCTCCACTTT	CASSLWQRKNSPLHF
TRBV4-3	once	TRBD2	TRBJ2-2	TGCGCCAGCAGCCAAGGCCTAGCGGGGGGGCGTACCGGGGAGCTGTTTTTT	CASSQGLAGGRTGELFF
TRBV6-5	.	TRBD1	TRBJ1-6	TGTGCCAGCAAGTCCGGGACAGGGGTTAATTCACCCCTCCACTTT	CASKSGTGVNSPLHF